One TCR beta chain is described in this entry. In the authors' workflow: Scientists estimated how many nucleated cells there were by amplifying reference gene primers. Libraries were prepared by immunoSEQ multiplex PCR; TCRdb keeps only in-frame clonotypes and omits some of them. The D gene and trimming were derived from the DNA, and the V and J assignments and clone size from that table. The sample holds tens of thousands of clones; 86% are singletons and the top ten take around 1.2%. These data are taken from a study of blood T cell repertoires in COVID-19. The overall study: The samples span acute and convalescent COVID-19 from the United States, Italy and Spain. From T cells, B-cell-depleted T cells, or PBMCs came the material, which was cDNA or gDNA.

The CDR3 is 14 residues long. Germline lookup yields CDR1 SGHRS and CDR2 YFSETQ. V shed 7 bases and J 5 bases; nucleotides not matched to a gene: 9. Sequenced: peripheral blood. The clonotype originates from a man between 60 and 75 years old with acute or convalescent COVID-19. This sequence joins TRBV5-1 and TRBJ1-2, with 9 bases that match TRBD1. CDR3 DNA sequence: TGCGCCAGCGAAAGTACCGGGACAGGGTATGGCTACACCTTC. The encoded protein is CASESTGTGYGYTF.